Following are 20 T cell receptor beta chains from one sample sequenced in a study. MiXCR was run by TCRdb on the 5' RACE reads, yielding one entry per CDR3 protein. The table lists 40,000 to 65,000 distinct CDR3 sequences, around 24% of them singletons. Sequencing input: tumor-infiltrating naive CD4+ T cells sorted from the breast tumor. Sample subset: naive CD4+ T cells, CD4+CD45RA+CD25-. Receptors originate from a female donor with breast cancer.

The chain couples TRBV6-6 to TRBJ2-7; the D gene could be TRBD1 or TRBD2 (5 bases each). V was shortened by 7 bases and J by 7 bases, with 14 bases between the two germline ends. CDR1 MNHNY and CDR2 SVGAGI come from the germline V gene (reference sequence). This CDR3 has 12 amino acids. The CDR3 loop is CASTRDGGEQYF. Here the CDR3 DNA reads TGTGCCAGCACTAGGGACGGCGGAGAGCAGTACTTC.

V gene TRBV5-1 combines with J gene TRBJ2-7; 7 bases match TRBD1. The CDR3 loop spans 15 amino acids. Germline-derived CDR1 and CDR2 are SGHRS and YFSETQ. J was trimmed by 4 bases and V by 4 bases; bases with no gene match: 11. CDR3 nucleotides: TGCGCCAGCAGCAACCCACACAGGGGCGGTTACGAGCAGTACTTC. Translating gives CASSNPHRGGYEQYF.

This clonotype was observed many times. The chain is built from TRBV9 and TRBJ1-2; D may be TRBD1 (5 bases). Trimming took 3 bases from V and 4 from J, leaving 10 bases between them. The germline CDR1 and CDR2 sequences are SGDLS and YYNGEE. There are 13 residues in the CDR3. The CDR3: CASSAQVTYGYTF. CDR3 coding DNA: TGTGCCAGCAGCGCACAGGTTACCTATGGCTACACCTTC.

There are a few counts of this clonotype. The V gene is TRBV27, the J gene TRBJ2-7; D unresolved. CDR1 and CDR2 (germline): MNHEY, SMNVEV (reference sequence). Trimming removed 3 bases from V and 5 bases from J, with 14 bases in between. The CDR3 runs 14 residues. DNA for the CDR3: TGTGCCAGCAGTTTTTCTGCCCTGAGTAACGAGCAGTACTTC. This encodes CASSFSALSNEQYF.

J is TRBJ2-7 and V is TRBV6-5, with D unresolved. In germline, CDR1 is MNHEY, CDR2 SVGAGI. The ends were cut back, 10 bases at V and 4 bases at J, with 17 bases in the middle. The CDR3 sequence is 13 residues long. The CDR3 bases are TGTGCCACCCGGACGACGGATAGGTACGAGCAGTACTTC. It is translated as CATRTTDRYEQYF.

Only one count was recorded for this clonotype. The gene calls are TRBV5-1 and TRBJ1-1, with D hard to call. Germline CDR1 and CDR2: SGHRS and YFSETQ. Between the trimmed V and J ends, which lost 0 bases and 0 bases, there was a span of 6 bases. The CDR3 covers 14 residues. CDR3 DNA: TGCGCCAGCAGCTTGGACAGCATGAACACTGAAGCTTTCTTT. This sequence encodes CASSLDSMNTEAFF. The full variable domain, in which reference TRBV5-1 and TRBJ1-1 provide the parts outside the CDR3, is KAGVTQTPRYLIKTRGQQVTLSCSPISGHRSVSWYQQTPGQGLQFLFEYFSETQRNKGNFPGRFSGRQFSNSRSEMNVSTLELGDSALYLCASSLDSMNTEAFFGQGTRLTVV.

The chain has TRBV20-1 and TRBJ2-7; no definite D call. The V gene's germline CDR1 is DFQATT and CDR2 SNEGSKA (reference sequence). Trimming shortened V by 5 bases and J by 6 bases, and 8 bases separated the two germline ends. The CDR3 contains 10 residues. CDR3 nucleotides: TGCAGTGCTTTACAGCGCGAGCAGTACTTC. Its protein is CSALQREQYF.

This clonotype was found a few times. The chain joins TRBV20-1 to TRBJ2-2; TRBD2 agrees at 7 bases. Trimming removed 4 bases from V and 4 bases from J; junction bases left unmatched: 9. Germline values: CDR1 DFQATT, CDR2 SNEGSKA (reference sequence). The length of the CDR3 is 15 residues. The CDR3 nucleotides are TGCAGTGCTATAAGTGCGGGAGAGGGCACCGGGGAGCTGTTTTTT. Translation: CSAISAGEGTGELFF.

The chain has TRBV5-1 and TRBJ1-1; D remains unclear. The V end lost 4 bases, the J end lost 1 base, and 17 bases lay between the germline ends. The CDR3 sequence is 16 residues long. CDR1 and CDR2 from the germline V gene are SGHRS and YFSETQ. In DNA form, the CDR3 reads TGCGCCAGCAGCCCGTTAGGGCCGCGGGGGAACACTGAAGCTTTCTTT. Translation gives CASSPLGPRGNTEAFF.

Turning to this clonotype: This may be a read error, as it is one base from a much larger clone. The CDR3 ends on some other residue instead of the conserved phenylalanine or tryptophan, so this is likely a read error. This chain links TRBV4-1 with TRBJ2-2; no clear D gene. Between the trimmed V and J ends, which lost 0 bases and 7 bases, there was a span of 9 bases. The CDR3 extends over 14 amino acids. Germline V lookup: CDR1 MGHRA, CDR2 YSYEKL. The CDR3 here is CASSQEKWGGELFL. CDR3 bases: TGCGCCAGCAGCCAAGAAAAATGGGGCGGGGAGCTGTTTCTT.

This clonotype was found a few times. This sequence joins TRBV2 and TRBJ2-3, with 7 bases matching TRBD2. J gave up 8 bases and V 6 bases, and 8 bases lay outside the gene matches. Germline lookup yields CDR1 SNHLY and CDR2 FYNNEI. This CDR3 has 13 amino acids. The CDR3: CASSSNGRGTQYF. In DNA, the CDR3 is TGTGCCAGCAGCTCCAATGGGAGGGGTACGCAGTATTTT.

This clonotype was observed many times. The rearrangement joins TRBV7-9 to TRBJ1-1; D is undetermined. The CDR3 is 16 residues long. V lost 2 bases and J lost 0, with 13 bases in between. Germline V gene data show CDR1 as SEHNR and CDR2 as FQNEAQ (reference sequence). CDR3 nucleotide sequence: TGTGCCAGCAGCTTATTCGGGTGGCCGATGAACACTGAAGCTTTCTTT. Its translation is CASSLFGWPMNTEAFF.

This chain links TRBV5-1 with TRBJ1-1; tentative D call: TRBD1 (6 bases). Germline-derived CDR1 and CDR2 are SGHRS and YFSETQ. Trimming took 2 bases from V and 3 from J, leaving 11 bases between them. CDR3 length: 14 residues. DNA of the CDR3: TGCGCCAGCAGCTTAACGAGACAGGACACTGAAGCTTTCTTT. This encodes CASSLTRQDTEAFF.

Comment on this clonotype: The junction differs from germline at one of its ends, possibly a read error. The chain joins TRBV5-1 to TRBJ1-1; D possibly corresponds to TRBD1 (5 bases). CDR1 is SGHRS, CDR2 YFSETQ, per germline. The CDR3 covers 13 residues. CDR3 nucleotide sequence: TGCGCCAGCAGCTTGTACCAGGGTTATGAAGCTGTCTTT. The encoded protein is CASSLYQGYEAVF.

This rearrangement joins TRBV7-9 to TRBJ1-1; tentatively, D is TRBD1 (5 bases). Germline CDR1 SEHNR, CDR2 FQNEAQ (reference sequence). This CDR3 contains 15 residues. V lost 0 bases to trimming and J lost 8 bases, with 16 bases between them. CDR3 protein: CASSLALDRNREAFF. CDR3 in DNA: TGTGCCAGCAGCTTAGCGCTAGACAGAAATAGGGAAGCTTTCTTT.

CDR3 nucleotide sequence: TGTGCCAGCAGCGCGGGGACAGGTATCGGCTACACCTTC. Its protein product is CASSAGTGIGYTF. The chain couples TRBV9 to TRBJ1-2; 8 bases align to TRBD1. The CDR3 runs to 13 residues. The germline V gene encodes CDR1 SGDLS and CDR2 YYNGEE. J was trimmed by 8 bases and V by 3 bases; bases with no gene match: 6.

As to this clonotype: A much larger clone differs from this one at a single base, so this may be a read error. The genes are TRBV5-1 and TRBJ2-1; weak D call: TRBD2 (5 bases). This CDR3 region has 14 residues. Germline-derived CDR1 and CDR2 are SGHRS and YFSETQ. In DNA form, the CDR3 reads TGCGCCAGCTCGAGGGCACAAGGAGGAACGGAGCAGTCCTTC. It codes for CASSRAQGGTEQSF.

The V and J genes are TRBV20-1 and TRBJ2-2; D perhaps matches TRBD2 (7 bases). V lost 5 bases and J lost 6, with 19 bases in between. The CDR3 is 15 residues long. Germline loops: CDR1 DFQATT, CDR2 SNEGSKA (reference sequence). The CDR3 DNA reads TGCAGTGCTCCTCCGGAGGGGGGGCGCGCCGGGGAGCTGTTTTTT. It yields the protein CSAPPEGGRAGELFF.

V usage is TRBV15 and J usage is TRBJ2-3; 12 bases match TRBD2. With V trimmed by 3 bases and J by 5 bases, 6 bases remained unmatched. There are 16 residues in the CDR3. CDR1 is LNHNV and CDR2 is YYDKDF in the germline V gene (reference sequence). The CDR3 here is CATSSRLAGVEDTQYF. The CDR3 nucleotides are TGTGCCACCAGCAGCAGACTAGCGGGAGTCGAAGATACGCAGTATTTT.

This clonotype has more than one count but fewer than ten. V is TRBV7-2 and J is TRBJ2-5; the D gene could be TRBD1 or TRBD2 (5 bases each). The ends were cut back, 4 bases at V and 5 bases at J, with 14 bases in the middle. Germline-derived CDR1 and CDR2 are SGHTA and FQGNSA. CDR3 size: 14 residues. In nucleotides, the CDR3 is TGTGCCAGCAGCTCAGCGAGAGGGGATGAGACCCAGTACTTC. Its translation is CASSSARGDETQYF. The full variable domain, in which reference TRBV7-2 and TRBJ2-5 provide the parts outside the CDR3, is GAGVSQSPSNKVTEKGKDVELRCDPISGHTALYWYRQSLGQGLEFLIYFQGNSAPDKSGLPSDRFSAERTGGSVSTLTIQRTQQEDSAVYLCASSSARGDETQYFGPGTRLLVL.